The sequence of this T cell receptor beta chain was determined in a study of blood T cells in healthy people across ages. Combining a sample-barcoded 5' primer with a J-beta primer mix, a second PCR ran for 7 to 11 cycles. TCRdb redid the calling of the 5' RACE reads with MiXCR, one entry per CDR3 protein. The data contain about 500,000 distinct CDR3 sequences, less than 25% of them singletons. Germline V gene lookup returns CDR1 PRHDT and CDR2 FYEKMQ (reference sequence). Trimming left V 3 bases short and J 5 bases short, with 13 bases between. The CDR3 spans 14 residues. These data also featured in a second study, about T cells of mothers and their children.

This sequence originates from a boy aged 5 to 17 in good health. Material for sequencing was blood. The chain combines TRBV13 with TRBJ1-1, with a weak D call TRBD1 (6 bases). CDR3 in DNA: TGTGCCAGCAGCTTCGGGGGGGCGTTGACTGAAGCTTTCTTT. This gives the protein CASSFGGALTEAFF.